The present T cell receptor (beta chain) was sequenced within a study of blood T cell repertoires in COVID-19. Study context: The United States, Italy and Spain were the sources of the acute and convalescent COVID-19 samples. PBMCs, B-cell-depleted T cells, or T cells were the source of the cDNA or gDNA that made up the material.

The CDR3 totals 15 residues. J lost 0 bases, V lost 5 bases, and 5 bases had no gene match. The germline V gene encodes CDR1 LNHNV and CDR2 YYDKDF (reference sequence). The repertoire was sequenced with immunoSEQ multiplex PCR; TCRdb's copy has only in-frame clones and lacks some. The table shows 200,000 to 300,000 clones, with around 88% occurring only once. Those enrolled, adults aged about 18 to 89 years, came from under 25 US areas. Assignment of participants to cohorts was predicated upon participant-reported clinical history. The chain recombines TRBV15 with TRBJ1-2; TRBD1 matches 8 bases. The sample comprised PBMCs or T cells enriched from blood (not recorded which). This sequence was found in a woman aged 40-49 years with acute COVID-19. CDR3 loop: CATSEPGQANYGYTF. CDR3 coding DNA: TGTGCCACCAGCGAACCGGGACAGGCTAACTATGGCTACACCTTC.